This TCR beta chain was identified during a study of T cell changes during pregnancy in multiple sclerosis. The CDR3 has 14 residues. CDR1 SGHTA and CDR2 FQGNSA come from the germline V gene. Trimming pared 1 base from V and 4 bases from J, leaving 10 bases between. Profiling relied on immunoSEQ multiplex PCR, and the TCRdb table lists in-frame clones only, not all of them. The sample holds about 99,000 clones; 85% to 95% are singletons and the top ten take around 0.92%. This receptor was obtained from a female donor with multiple sclerosis, enrolled in a pregnancy study. The material sequenced was peripheral blood, taken after pregnancy. This chain connects TRBV7-2 to TRBJ2-5; D call uncertain. For the CDR3, the DNA is TGTGCCAGCAGCTTAGGTGGAGTCCGAGAGACCCAGTACTTC. This encodes CASSLGGVRETQYF.